This TCR beta chain was sequenced for a study of blood T cell repertoires in COVID-19 (TCRdb year 2020). Some background on the complete study: The collaborator samples originated in the United States, Italy and Spain and spanned the acute and convalescent phases of COVID-19. The prospective study material was composed of cDNA or gDNA derived from T cells, B-cell-depleted T cells, or PBMCs. The sample metadata nearly always contained a de-identified subject ID, COVID-19 status, age in years and sex. Where HLA class I and class II types were available, the types were taken from metadata supplied by the sample provider, not from assay-based typing. Deeply sampled blood TCRbeta repertoires from subjects exposed to, actively infected with, or recovered from COVID-19 were included in the dataset. The repertoires were made available in a free public database intended to serve as a resource for research on the immune response to SARS-CoV-2. Samples were obtained from the ongoing ImmuneRACE study (first 160 participants) and from 1,254 subjects provided by 6 global collaborators.

What the authors observed across the whole study: Clinical and demographic metadata were provided uncurated, with the amount varying by source and participant.

Each collaborating institution followed its own protocols to collect whole blood in K2EDTA tubes. For TCRbeta analysis, collaborators shipped samples as frozen whole blood, isolated PBMCs, or DNA extracted from either of those sample types. Including cysteine and phenylalanine, the CDR3 has 15 amino acids. Kept here is only the CDR3 DNA, which spans 45 bases and is read in frame from base 1. The germline V gene (reference sequence) provides CDR1 SEHNR and CDR2 FQNEAQ. V loses 1 base of germline sequence and J loses 2 bases, and the interval between the two ends is 11 bases. The immunoSEQ Assay, a bias-controlled multiplex PCR, was used to amplify TCRbeta CDR3 regions from genomic DNA. The study's own analysis went as follows. Nucleated cell counts per sample were estimated from amplification of reference gene primers within the assay. Sequence reads were collapsed and filtered to measure the absolute abundance of every unique TCRbeta CDR3 rearrangement. Productive Simpson clonality was computed per sample as the square root of Simpson's diversity index over productive rearrangements. TCRdb carries this immuneACCESS record with in-frame sequences only. Its versions omit some clonotypes, under half of them owing to an unresolved V gene in the studies checked, with the rest unexplained. That table supplies the V and J calls and clone size; D and trimming were determined from the DNA. The sample table holds some 200,000 clones, of which 76% were seen once. The ten biggest clones cover around 7.9% of the sample.

With respect to this clone: What this receptor recognizes is not known. Base qualities are not provided; no much larger clone lies one nucleotide away.

Sequencing was performed on peripheral blood. The rearranged chain carries TRBV7-9 and TRBJ2-5, with TRBD1 perhaps the D gene, on 7 matching bases. The clonotype comes from a woman in her forties or fifties with active or convalescent COVID-19. The DNA sequence is TGTGCCAGCAGCTTAGGGCCAGGGGGGCAAGAGACCCAGTACTTC. This translates into CASSLGPGGQETQYF.